This TCR beta chain appears in the sequencing data of a study of monozygotic twins with inflammatory bowel disease. Regarding the study as a whole: Versus healthy twins, IBD patients showed fewer clonotypes shared with others, especially with disease activity. Distinguishing T cell subtypes was not possible.

One entry per CDR3 protein, without DNA, is what TCRdb gives after re-calling the 5' RACE reads. This listing includes 420,000 or so distinct CDR3 sequences. The CDR3 consists of 16 residues. Germline CDR1 is MNHEY and CDR2 is SVGEGT. With respect to this clonotype: What it binds is unknown.

The receptor comes from a human donor with ulcerative colitis or Crohn's disease, or a healthy co-twin of an affected twin (not recorded which). The genes are TRBV6-2 or TRBV6-3 and TRBJ2-1; TCRdb picks TRBD1, but there is no DNA to check that call. Sequencing was done on a sample of blood. CDR3 in amino acids: CASTSTRTGGIDEQFF.